One T cell receptor (beta chain) is described in this entry. From germline, CDR1 is SGHNT and CDR2 YENEEA. V gave up 7 bases and J gave up 1 base, with 16 bases separating them. The CDR3 is made up of 15 amino acids. This entry is derived from a study of tumor-infiltrating lymphocytes in primary liver carcinoma. Background on the study: The study obtained roughly 3.65 to 8 million productive TCRbeta reads per sample, similar across tissue types.

From approximately 490 ng total RNA, TCR beta cDNA was generated with a primer in the constant region. Modified slightly, ARM-PCR produced TCR beta libraries over three nested multiplex PCR rounds. The two initial PCR rounds, about 9 cycles each, used TRBV1-TRBV30 forward and C-beta reverse primers. TCRdb processed the multiplex PCR reads anew with MiXCR; each CDR3 protein has one entry. The profile shows 300,000 to 350,000 distinct CDR3 sequences, about 61% of them singletons. Unsorted whole blood yielded the blood RNA, and germline DNA was also extracted. This receptor was identified in a man aged 35 to 55 with primary liver carcinoma and hepatitis B virus infection. The chain uses TRBV11-3 and TRBJ2-5; no reliable D call. Source material: peripheral blood. CDR3 residues: CASNSYGTGQETQYF. In DNA form, the CDR3 reads TGTGCCAGCAACTCTTACGGTACGGGCCAAGAGACCCAGTACTTC.